A single sample is the source of the 23 T cell receptor beta chains below, sequenced in a study of patients and donors after allogeneic stem cell transplantation (TCRdb year 2020). The library relied on RT-PCR. The sequencer listed for this sample is NextSeq 550. Using fastp at Q25 and MiXCR, TCRdb reprocessed the public reads and kept productive beta chains. Rows with one shared CDR3 protein collapse into an entry with the most common genes and DNA. In all, the sample holds fewer than 200,000 distinct CDR3 sequences, and around 30% of those were seen once. The ten largest clones capture about 3% of the sample. Sequenced input: blood, either unsorted or a sorted T cell fraction (not recorded which). Source of these receptors: a human donor who was either an allogeneic HSCT recipient or a stem cell or donor lymphocyte infusion donor (not recorded which). It is not recorded whose cells these are; they may come from a transplant donor.

In this sample, this clonotype turned up a few times. The chain joins TRBV7-2 to TRBJ1-1; D may be TRBD1 (6 bases). Germline V gives CDR1 SGHTA, CDR2 FQGNSA. The CDR3 has 16 residues. Trimming removed 0 bases at V and 1 base at J, with 12 bases between. The CDR3 DNA sequence: TGTGCCAGCAGCTTAGCCCCGGGACAACAGAACACTGAAGCTTTCTTT. Its protein is CASSLAPGQQNTEAFF.

This clonotype appeared a few times. The chain couples TRBV6-2 or TRBV6-3 to TRBJ1-4, with a weak D call TRBD1 (5 bases). CDR1 is MNHEY, CDR2 SVGEGT, per germline. The CDR3 is 11 amino acids. Between the trimmed V and J ends, which lost 8 bases and 7 bases, there was a span of 8 bases. The CDR3 region is CASSTGEKLFF. CDR3 bases: TGTGCCAGCTCTACAGGTGAAAAACTGTTTTTT.

The CDR3 DNA reads as TGTGCCAGCACGCAGGGAAACACCGGGGAGCTGTTTTTT. Translated, it gives CASTQGNTGELFF. The J gene is TRBJ2-2, the V gene TRBV28; the D gene is possibly TRBD1 (5 bases). Germline loops: CDR1 MDHEN, CDR2 SYDVKM. The CDR3 has 13 amino acids. V was shortened by 7 bases and J by 2 bases, with 8 bases between the two germline ends.

The chain recombines TRBV29-1 with TRBJ2-3; no reliable D call. The CDR3 is made up of 13 amino acids. V was clipped by 8 bases and J by 0 bases, with 12 bases between them. The germline V gene encodes CDR1 SQVTM and CDR2 ANQGSEA. In nucleotides, the CDR3 is TGCAGCCCTGGCGCCACTAGCACAGATACGCAGTATTTT. This encodes CSPGATSTDTQYF.

This clonotype was detected only a few times. This CDR3 is CASSFERPLHYNEQFF. The CDR3 bases are TGCGCCAGCAGCTTCGAGCGCCCTCTGCATTACAATGAGCAGTTCTTC. The genes are TRBV5-1 and TRBJ2-1; D is unclear. The V end was cut by 2 bases, the J end by 4 bases, with 16 bases between. The CDR3 covers 16 residues. Germline-derived CDR1 and CDR2 are SGHRS and YFSETQ.

This clonotype was recorded a few times. This chain joins TRBV6-6 and TRBJ2-1, with D possibly being TRBD1 (6 bases). Germline V gene data show CDR1 as MNHNY and CDR2 as SVGAGI (reference sequence). CDR3 length: 15 residues. Trimming cost V 2 bases and J 8 bases, with 16 bases left between them. In DNA form, the CDR3 reads TGTGCCAGCAGTTACGAGGCAGGGGTCGGCGATGAGCAGTTCTTC. This gives the protein CASSYEAGVGDEQFF.

This clonotype has at least ten counts. The genes are TRBV6-5 and TRBJ1-6; tentative D call: TRBD1 (6 bases). The CDR3 covers 13 residues. Trimming shortened V by 3 bases and J by 10 bases, and 10 bases separated the two germline ends. Germline CDR1 and CDR2: MNHEY and SVGAGI. CDR3 sequence (DNA): TGTGCCAGCAGTTATGGGGGGCGGTCACCCCTCCACTTT. Translation gives CASSYGGRSPLHF.

This chain links TRBV12-3 or TRBV12-4 with TRBJ2-7, with TRBD1 matching over 12 bases. This CDR3 has 15 residues. The J segment lost 2 bases and the V segment lost 5 bases, leaving 4 bases of the junction unmatched. CDR3 residues: CASSPGQGATYEQYF. The CDR3 DNA follows: TGTGCCAGCAGTCCGGGACAGGGGGCGACCTACGAGCAGTACTTC.

This clonotype was seen a few times. V is TRBV18 and J is TRBJ2-1, with D perhaps TRBD2 (5 bases). Germline lookup yields CDR1 KGHSH and CDR2 LQKENI. The CDR3 loop spans 13 amino acids. The V end was cut by 3 bases, the J end by 9 bases, with 12 bases between. CDR3 DNA: TGTGCCAGCTCACCCGGACTTTCGGGTGAGCAGTTCTTC. It yields the protein CASSPGLSGEQFF.

This clonotype was seen once. The rearrangement links TRBV29-1 to TRBJ2-5; D unresolved. V was clipped by 3 bases and J by 1 base, with 6 bases between them. This CDR3 has 12 amino acids. Looked up from germline, CDR1 is SQVTM and CDR2 is ANQGSEA. This CDR3 is CSVDKGQETQYF. CDR3 DNA sequence: TGCAGCGTTGATAAGGGCCAAGAGACCCAGTACTTC.

The V gene is TRBV19, the J gene TRBJ1-4; tentative D call: TRBD1 (5 bases). Looked up from germline, CDR1 is LNHDA and CDR2 is SQIVND (reference sequence). V shed 10 bases and J shed 3 bases, with 15 bases lying between them. The CDR3 extends over 14 amino acids. The DNA of the CDR3 is TGTGCCACGCGGGACGGATCAGCTAATGAAAAACTGTTTTTT. It codes for CATRDGSANEKLFF. The variable domain in full, with the rest retrieved from reference TRBV19 and TRBJ1-4, is DGGITQSPKYLFRKEGQNVTLSCEQNLNHDAMYWYRQDPGQGLRLIYYSQIVNDFQKGDIAEGYSVSREKKESFPLTVTSAQKNPTAFYLCATRDGSANEKLFFGSGTQLSVL.

J is TRBJ1-5 and V is TRBV9; no clear D. Trimming took 2 bases from V and 4 from J, leaving 7 bases between them. The CDR3 is 13 residues long. CDR1 is SGDLS and CDR2 is YYNGEE in the germline V gene. The CDR3: CASSVSGNQPQHF. The DNA for the CDR3 is TGTGCCAGCAGCGTTTCCGGGAATCAGCCCCAGCATTTT.

This clonotype was counted between two and nine times. The chain joins TRBV12-3 or TRBV12-4 to TRBJ2-7; tentative D call: TRBD2 (7 bases). The CDR3 has 13 residues. V was trimmed by 5 bases and J by 5 bases, leaving 13 bases between them. CDR3 DNA sequence: TGTGCCAGCAGTCCCACAGGGAGGGACGAGCAGTACTTC. Its protein product is CASSPTGRDEQYF.

The table lists this clonotype with a few counts. This chain connects TRBV12-3 or TRBV12-4 to TRBJ1-6; D gene ambiguous. Trimming removed 7 bases at V and 13 bases at J, with 17 bases between. CDR3 length: 13 amino acids. The CDR3 DNA sequence: TGTGCCAGCACCACCGGCGAGGGTCGGCCCCTCCACTTT. Its translation: CASTTGEGRPLHF.

V gene TRBV25-1 combines with J gene TRBJ2-7; D might be TRBD1 (5 bases). V was clipped by 3 bases and J by 3 bases, with 12 bases between them. Germline CDR1 MGHDK, CDR2 SYGVNS. CDR3 length: 14 residues. CDR3: CASSDPGKGYEQYF. The DNA for the CDR3 is TGTGCCAGCAGTGACCCAGGGAAGGGCTACGAGCAGTACTTC.

This clonotype was counted only a few times. The rearrangement uses TRBV10-1 and TRBJ2-3, with 8 bases lining up with TRBD2. J lost 2 bases, V lost 4 bases, and 2 bases had no gene match. CDR1 and CDR2 from the germline V gene are WNHNN and SYGVQD (reference sequence). The CDR3 spans 14 residues. The CDR3 nucleotides are TGCGCCAGCAGTGGTAGCGGGACCACAGATACGCAGTATTTT. The encoded protein is CASSGSGTTDTQYF.

This clonotype was counted many times. The chain carries TRBV12-3 or TRBV12-4 and TRBJ1-4; D uncertain. CDR3 size: 17 residues. The ends were cut back, 4 bases at V and 7 bases at J, with 22 bases in the middle. CDR3 coding DNA: TGTGCCAGCAGTTCCCCGCGGGGTGGGTCTCGCGGTGAAAAACTGTTTTTT. The encoded protein is CASSSPRGGSRGEKLFF.

The chain combines TRBV24-1 with TRBJ2-7; 7 bases line up with TRBD2. Germline V CDR1 and CDR2: KGHDR, SFDVKD. The CDR3 has 13 residues. The trim removed 2 bases at V and 3 bases at J, leaving 0 bases unmatched. The CDR3 loop is CATSDWTSYEQYF. DNA of the CDR3: TGTGCCACCAGTGATTGGACTAGCTACGAGCAGTACTTC.

This chain joins TRBV20-1 and TRBJ2-7; D is possibly TRBD1 or TRBD2 (5 bases each). The CDR3 extends over 13 amino acids. V lost 5 bases and J 0 bases, leaving 11 bases between the germline ends. CDR1 DFQATT and CDR2 SNEGSKA come from the germline V gene (reference sequence). This chain's CDR3 is CSAAHGGSYEQYF. The CDR3 DNA sequence: TGCAGTGCTGCCCATGGGGGCTCCTACGAGCAGTACTTC.

This clonotype was counted only a few times. The V call is TRBV29-1, the J call TRBJ2-7; 8 bases line up with TRBD1. V trimming: 3 bases; J trimming: 2 bases; junction bases outside the gene matches: 3. The germline V gene has CDR1 SQVTM and CDR2 ANQGSEA. The CDR3 is 13 amino acids. This CDR3 reads CSVEGTGAYEQYF. The DNA for the CDR3 is TGCAGCGTTGAGGGGACAGGAGCCTACGAGCAGTACTTC.

This clonotype was counted between two and nine times. The rearrangement uses TRBV18 and TRBJ2-7, with no clear D. Trimming cost V 6 bases and J 1 base, with 13 bases left between them. The germline V gene encodes CDR1 KGHSH and CDR2 LQKENI. The CDR3 is 14 residues long. The CDR3, as DNA: TGTGCCAGCTCTCCCCCGGACGGTTCCTACGAGCAGTACTTC. Its protein is CASSPPDGSYEQYF.

V is TRBV18 and J is TRBJ1-2; 9 nucleotides align to TRBD1. The ends lost 5 bases at V and 6 bases at J; junction bases unmatched: 1. This CDR3 is 12 amino acids long. Germline assignment: CDR1 KGHSH and CDR2 LQKENI. CDR3 residues: CASSGTGNGYTF. The CDR3 nucleotides read TGTGCCAGCTCAGGGACAGGGAATGGCTACACCTTC.

The chain has TRBV15 and TRBJ2-7, with no clear D. Trimming removed 1 base from V and 3 bases from J, with 10 bases in between. The CDR3 totals 14 residues. CDR1 LNHNV and CDR2 YYDKDF come from the germline V gene (reference sequence). As DNA, the CDR3 is TGTGCCACCAGCAGAGGATCCCACCTCTACGAGCAGTACTTC. Encoded protein: CATSRGSHLYEQYF.